This T cell receptor beta chain was recovered during a study of graft-versus-host responses after intestinal transplantation. Study in general: Recipients received multivisceral, liver-intestinal, or isolated intestinal transplants. For two to four years after anti-thymocyte globulin induction, all recipients took tacrolimus and steroids.

Generated by immunoSEQ multiplex PCR, the TCRdb table keeps only in-frame clones and is missing some. The table records 90,000 to 95,000 clones, 75% to 95% of them present only once. Study-wide results and caveats: There were GvH clones found in recipient marrow, and some of them appeared first in ileum or blood. Clonal ratios of graft-versus-host to host-versus-graft in allografts were high for patients exhibiting graft-donor T cell macrochimerism.

This CDR3 region has 15 residues. Germline V gene lookup returns CDR1 MNHEY and CDR2 SMNVEV (reference sequence). The V and J ends lost 5 bases and 4 bases respectively, with 15 bases between them. A word on this clone: Its antigen is unidentified.

This clonotype was sampled from a human donor who received an intestinal transplant. The chain is built from TRBV27 and TRBJ2-1; possible D gene TRBD1, 6 bases. The specimen was unstimulated CD8+ T cells sorted from spleen or lymph node cells, collected before intestinal transplant. CDR3 DNA: TGTGCCAGCAGTGCCGCCGGGACAACTTACAATGAGCAGTTCTTC. It is translated as CASSAAGTTYNEQFF.